The 8 T cell receptor beta chains presented below share a single source sample, sequenced in a study of blood T cell repertoires in COVID-19. Repertoires were generated with immunoSEQ multiplex PCR, while TCRdb's copy carries only in-frame clones and drops some. The sample comprises roughly 350,000 clones, around 87% of which are singletons, and 10% rests with the top ten. What was sequenced was peripheral blood. The receptors come from a woman aged 25 to 39 with COVID-19, enrolled during active disease.

V usage is TRBV30 and J usage is TRBJ1-6, with D perhaps TRBD1 (5 bases). V lost 0 bases, J lost 7 bases, and 7 bases lay in between. This CDR3 spans 13 amino acids. Germline values: CDR1 GTSNPN, CDR2 SVGIG (reference sequence). CDR3: CAWSVQENSPLHF. The CDR3 coding sequence is TGTGCCTGGAGTGTACAGGAGAATTCACCCCTCCACTTT.

This clone was seen a handful of times. The J gene is TRBJ2-1, the V gene TRBV21-1; the table's D call, TRBD2, was not checked against the DNA. TRBV21-1 corresponds to a pseudogene. The CDR3 has 19 amino acids. CDR3 region: CASSKVCGRTTSSYNEQFF. CDR3 nucleotide sequence: TGTGCCAGCAGCAAAGTCTGCGGGAGGACAACGAGCTCCTACAATGAGCAGTTCTTC.

The chain carries TRBV30 and TRBJ2-5; 11 positions agree with TRBD1. The V gene's germline CDR1 is GTSNPN and CDR2 SVGIG (reference sequence). The CDR3 covers 16 residues. The V and J ends lost 1 base and 2 bases, in that order; junction bases with no gene match: 6. The CDR3 DNA reads TGTGCCTGGAGTGGGACAGGGGGCAAGTTTCAAGAGACCCAGTACTTC. Translation: CAWSGTGGKFQETQYF.

The rearrangement links TRBV19 to TRBJ2-1, with a possible D match to TRBD2 (5 bases). The CDR3 is 15 amino acids. Germline values: CDR1 LNHDA, CDR2 SQIVND (reference sequence). V was shortened by 3 bases and J by 4 bases, with 13 bases between the two germline ends. The CDR3 protein is CASSIGRRQYNEQFF. The CDR3 coding sequence is TGTGCCAGTAGTATTGGTAGGAGGCAATACAATGAGCAGTTCTTC.

J is TRBJ2-1 and V is TRBV19; 8 positions agree with TRBD1. Germline CDR1 LNHDA, CDR2 SQIVND (reference sequence). The trim removed 6 bases at V and 12 bases at J, leaving 13 bases unmatched. CDR3 length: 14 amino acids. CDR3 sequence (DNA): TGTGCCAGTAGCCCCGCAGGGGGCCCGTCAGGGCAGTTCTTC. It yields the protein CASSPAGGPSGQFF.

V usage is TRBV7-3 and J usage is TRBJ2-3, with 9 bases identical to TRBD2. The CDR3 totals 15 residues. V was clipped by 4 bases and J by 2 bases; unmatched bases: 4. In germline, CDR1 is SGHTA, CDR2 FQGTGA. The CDR3 DNA reads TGTGCCAGCAGCTGGAGCGGGAGGTCCACAGATACGCAGTATTTT. This sequence encodes CASSWSGRSTDTQYF.

This chain joins TRBV2 and TRBJ2-3; 13 positions match TRBD2. Trimming removed 7 bases from V and 2 bases from J; junction bases left unmatched: 3. Germline lookup yields CDR1 SNHLY and CDR2 FYNNEI. This CDR3 has 15 residues. The CDR3 DNA reads TGTGCCAGCAAGGGACTAGCGGGATCCACAGATACGCAGTATTTT. Its translation is CASKGLAGSTDTQYF.

V and J are TRBV4-1 and TRBJ2-7, with TRBD2 identical over 7 bases. The germline V gene has CDR1 MGHRA and CDR2 YSYEKL. CDR3 size: 15 residues. The V and J ends lost 3 bases and 3 bases, in that order; junction bases with no gene match: 8. The CDR3 sequence is CASSHTESGNYEQYF. The CDR3 DNA reads as TGCGCCAGCAGCCACACGGAAAGCGGGAACTACGAGCAGTACTTC.